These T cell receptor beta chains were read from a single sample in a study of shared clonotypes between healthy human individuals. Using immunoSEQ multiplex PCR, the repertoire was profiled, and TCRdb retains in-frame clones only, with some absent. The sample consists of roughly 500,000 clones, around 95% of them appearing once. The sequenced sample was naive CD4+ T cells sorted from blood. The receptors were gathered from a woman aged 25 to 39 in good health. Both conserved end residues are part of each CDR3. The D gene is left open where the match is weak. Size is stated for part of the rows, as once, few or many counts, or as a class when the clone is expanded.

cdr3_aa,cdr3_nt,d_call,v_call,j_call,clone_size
CAWYSNPRGNTEAFF,TGTGCCTGGTATTCAAACCCCAGGGGGAACACTGAAGCTTTCTTT,NA,TRBV30,TRBJ1-1,once
CASSQLLAGGPITQYF,TGCGCCAGCAGCCAGCTACTTGCGGGAGGGCCGATTACGCAGTATTTT,TRBD2,TRBV4-1,TRBJ2-3,NA
CASSDNQPQHF,TGTGCCAGTAGTGACAATCAGCCCCAGCATTTT,NA,TRBV19,TRBJ1-5,NA
CASSSLAGGSYEQYF,TGTGCCAGCAGCTCCCTAGCGGGAGGATCCTACGAGCAGTACTTC,TRBD2,TRBV5-4,TRBJ2-7,NA
CASGGRWDEKLFF,TGTGCCTCGGGAGGGAGGTGGGATGAAAAACTGTTTTTT,NA,TRBV28,TRBJ1-4,NA
CASSPQEYSNEQYF,TGTGCCAGCAGCCCCCAGGAGTATTCCAACGAGCAGTACTTC,NA,TRBV7-6,TRBJ2-7,NA
CASSFGAGKLSYGYTF,NA,NA,TRBV28,TRBJ1-2,NA
CASSLTADPYEQYF,TGTGCCAGCAGCTTGACAGCCGATCCCTACGAGCAGTACTTC,NA,TRBV5-6,TRBJ2-7,NA
CASGTGLSYEQYF,TGTGCCAGCGGGACAGGGCTTTCCTACGAGCAGTACTTC,TRBD1,TRBV5-4,TRBJ2-7,NA
CASSLIAGDYNEQFF,TGTGCCAGCAGCTTAATAGCGGGAGATTACAATGAGCAGTTCTTC,TRBD2,TRBV7-3,TRBJ2-1,NA
CASTAVFTGGGNEQFF,TGTGCCAGCACCGCGGTCTTCACAGGGGGCGGGAATGAGCAGTTCTTC,TRBD1,TRBV28,TRBJ2-1,NA
CASSLVGVEQFF,TGTGCCAGCAGCCTCGTCGGGGTTGAGCAGTTCTTC,NA,TRBV9,TRBJ2-1,once
CASSPPGRSLYEQYF,TGCGCCAGCAGCCCCCCCGGGCGGTCCCTGTACGAGCAGTACTTC,NA,TRBV4-1,TRBJ2-7,once
CAIRQDYTEAFF,TGTGCCATCAGACAGGACTACACTGAAGCTTTCTTT,NA,TRBV10-3,TRBJ1-1,NA
CASSPPGVKNTEAFF,TGTGCCAGCTCACCCCCGGGAGTCAAGAACACTGAAGCTTTCTTT,NA,TRBV18,TRBJ1-1,NA
CASSPAGMLSSTDTQYF,TGTGCCAGCAGTCCCGCCGGGATGCTATCTAGCACAGATACGCAGTATTTT,NA,TRBV28,TRBJ2-3,NA
CASREGSEQHF,TGCGCCAGCAGGGAAGGTAGCGAGCAGCACTTC,NA,TRBV5-1,TRBJ2-7,NA
CASSYDSYGYTF,TGTGCCAGCAGTTACGACAGCTATGGCTACACCTTC,NA,TRBV7-9,TRBJ1-2,NA
CASSQGGAGGRETQYF,TGTGCCAGCAGCCAAGGCGGAGCGGGAGGGAGGGAGACCCAGTACTTC,TRBD2,TRBV4-2,TRBJ2-5,NA
CASSPLGRGRILHTEAFF,TGTGCCAGCAGCCCCCTCGGCAGGGGGCGGATTCTGCACACTGAAGCTTTCTTT,TRBD1,TRBV5-6,TRBJ1-1,NA
CASSSLAAGIPSYNEQFF,TGTGCCAGCAGTTCCTTAGCAGCGGGCATTCCCTCCTACAATGAGCAGTTCTTC,NA,TRBV27,TRBJ2-1,NA
CASSLYRGPYEQYF,TGTGCCAGCAGCCTCTATAGGGGGCCCTACGAGCAGTACTTC,TRBD1,TRBV11-2,TRBJ2-7,NA
CASMASLFSYEQYF,TGTGCCAGCATGGCTAGCCTTTTCTCCTACGAGCAGTACTTC,NA,TRBV11-2,TRBJ2-7,NA
CASSPPGTGATGELFF,TGTGCCAGCTCACCTCCCGGGACAGGGGCCACCGGGGAGCTGTTTTTT,TRBD1,TRBV18,TRBJ2-2,NA
CASSLVPAGGVETQYF,TGTGCCAGCAGCTTAGTTCCAGCGGGAGGGGTAGAGACCCAGTACTTC,TRBD2,TRBV7-6,TRBJ2-5,NA
CASSLGPAGNPYEQYF,TGTGCCAGCAGCTTAGGGCCGGCAGGGAACCCCTACGAGCAGTACTTC,NA,TRBV7-6,TRBJ2-7,NA
CASSKAAGGMWGNQPQHF,TGTGCCAGCAGCAAGGCCGCAGGGGGGATGTGGGGCAATCAGCCCCAGCATTTT,NA,TRBV21-1,TRBJ1-5,NA
CASSRGASFYNEQFF,TGTGCCAGCAGCCGAGGAGCTAGTTTCTACAATGAGCAGTTCTTC,NA,TRBV7-9,TRBJ2-1,NA
CASSIDRGREQYF,TGTGCCAGCAGTATTGACAGGGGTCGCGAGCAGTACTTC,TRBD1,TRBV28,TRBJ2-7,NA
CASSQYLLYTGELFF,TGTGCCAGCAGCCAGTACCTTCTTTACACCGGGGAGCTGTTTTTT,NA,TRBV11-2,TRBJ2-2,NA
CASSSGQSYANEQFF,TGTGCCAGCAGCTCGGGACAATCCTACGCCAATGAGCAGTTCTTC,NA,TRBV7-3,TRBJ2-1,NA
CASSLRDYGYTF,TGTGCCAGCAGTCTTAGGGACTATGGCTACACCTTC,NA,TRBV28,TRBJ1-2,NA
CASSLRLAGNTDTQYF,TGTGCCAGCAGCCTACGATTAGCGGGAAACACAGATACGCAGTATTTT,TRBD2,TRBV13,TRBJ2-3,NA
CASSVSVLAAYEQYF,TGTGCCAGCAGTGTTTCTGTACTAGCGGCCTACGAGCAGTACTTC,TRBD2,TRBV2,TRBJ2-7,NA
CASSLELAYNEQFF,TGCGCCAGCAGCTTAGAACTAGCATACAATGAGCAGTTCTTC,NA,TRBV5-1,TRBJ2-1,NA
CASSRPGGTQYF,TGCGCCAGCAGCCGGCCTGGGGGGACTCAGTACTTC,NA,TRBV4-1,TRBJ2-4,NA
CASIRGLAGPYEQYF,TGTGCCAGCATCCGGGGACTAGCGGGACCGTACGAGCAGTACTTC,TRBD2,TRBV6-5,TRBJ2-7,NA
CASSTKTGQAGDSNQPQHF,TGTGCCAGTAGTACAAAGACAGGGCAGGCTGGGGATAGCAATCAGCCCCAGCATTTT,TRBD1,TRBV19,TRBJ1-5,once
CASSLIGQGDGYTF,TGTGCCAGCAGCTTAATAGGACAGGGTGATGGCTACACCTTC,TRBD1,TRBV7-2,TRBJ1-2,NA
CASSQRDRFGEQYF,TGTGCCAGCAGCCAACGGGACAGGTTCGGTGAGCAGTACTTC,TRBD1,TRBV7-9,TRBJ2-7,NA
CASSLTSGDYNEQFF,TGTGCCAGCAGCTTAACTAGCGGGGACTACAATGAGCAGTTCTTC,TRBD2,TRBV11-2,TRBJ2-1,NA
CASSAGNTEAFF,TGTGCCAGCAGCGCCGGGAACACTGAAGCTTTCTTT,NA,TRBV28,TRBJ1-1,NA
CASSDDMRVPLKFF,TGTGCCAGCAGTGATGACATGCGGGTTCCTTTAAAGTTCTTC,NA,TRBV2,TRBJ2-1,NA
CASSSGLTSNGYEQYF,TGCGCCAGCAGCTCGGGACTGACTAGTAACGGATACGAGCAGTACTTC,NA,TRBV5-1,TRBJ2-7,once
CASSDRPAKRLAGVRDTQYF,TGTGCCAGCAGCGATCGGCCAGCAAAGAGGCTAGCGGGAGTTAGAGATACGCAGTATTTT,TRBD2,TRBV9,TRBJ2-3,once
CASSKLGSQPQHF,TGTGCCAGTAGTAAATTGGGGAGTCAGCCCCAGCATTTT,NA,TRBV19,TRBJ1-5,NA
CASSLRIAGGGEQFF,TGTGCCAGCAGCTTAAGAATAGCGGGAGGTGGTGAGCAGTTCTTC,TRBD2,TRBV7-2,TRBJ2-1,NA